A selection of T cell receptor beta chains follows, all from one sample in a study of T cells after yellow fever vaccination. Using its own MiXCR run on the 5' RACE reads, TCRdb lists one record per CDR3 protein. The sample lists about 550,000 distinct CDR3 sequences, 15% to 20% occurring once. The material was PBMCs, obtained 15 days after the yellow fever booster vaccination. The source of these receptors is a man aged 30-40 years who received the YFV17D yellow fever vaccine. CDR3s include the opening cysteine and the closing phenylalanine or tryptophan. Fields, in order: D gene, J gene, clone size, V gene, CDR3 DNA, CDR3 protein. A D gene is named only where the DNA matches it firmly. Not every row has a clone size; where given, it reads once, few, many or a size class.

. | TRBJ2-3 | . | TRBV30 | TGTGCCTGGGGCTCAGGGGGCACAGATACGCAGTATTTT | CAWGSGGTDTQYF
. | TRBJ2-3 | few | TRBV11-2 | TGTGCCAGCAGCTTAGAATTTGGGAGCACAGATACGCAGTATTTT | CASSLEFGSTDTQYF
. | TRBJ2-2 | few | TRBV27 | TGTGCCAGCAGTTTTGAGGGTGCTAACACCGGGGAGCTGTTTTTT | CASSFEGANTGELFF
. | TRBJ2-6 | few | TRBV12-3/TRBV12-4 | TGTGCCAGCAGACCGAGGGCAGGCTCTGGGGCCAACGTCCTGACTTTC | CASRPRAGSGANVLTF
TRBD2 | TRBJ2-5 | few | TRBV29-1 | TGCAGCGTTTCAGGACTAGCAGGCGAGACCCAGTACTTC | CSVSGLAGETQYF
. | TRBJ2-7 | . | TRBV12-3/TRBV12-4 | TGTGCCAGCAGCCTCGAACCCGTATCCGAGCAGTACTTC | CASSLEPVSEQYF
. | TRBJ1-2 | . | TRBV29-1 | TGCAGCGCTCTGGACCTAACCGGGGGCTACACCTTC | CSALDLTGGYTF
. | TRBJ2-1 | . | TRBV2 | TGTGCCAGCACCGGAACAACCCTTTCCTACAATGAGCAGTTCTTC | CASTGTTLSYNEQFF
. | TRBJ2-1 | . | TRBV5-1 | TGCGCCAGCAGCGGCAGCGCCCGCTCCTACAATGAGCAGTTCTTC | CASSGSARSYNEQFF
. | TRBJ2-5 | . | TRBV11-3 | TGTGCCAGCAGCTTAGTATCCGGGGCAGACCAAGAGACCCAGTACTTC | CASSLVSGADQETQYF
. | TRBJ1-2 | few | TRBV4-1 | TGCGCCAGCAGCCAAGATTTTCCCGACAGGATCTATGGCTACACCTTC | CASSQDFPDRIYGYTF
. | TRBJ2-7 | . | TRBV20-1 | TGCAGTGCTACGGTTCTTACACCGGAGGGATACGAGCAGTACTTC | CSATVLTPEGYEQYF
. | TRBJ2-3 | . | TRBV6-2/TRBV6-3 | TGTGCCAGCGGCCGGATCCTAGCGAGCACAGATACGCAGTATTTT | CASGRILASTDTQYF
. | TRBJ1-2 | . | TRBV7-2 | TGTGCCAGCAGCTCTCACTTAAATGGCTACACCTTC | CASSSHLNGYTF
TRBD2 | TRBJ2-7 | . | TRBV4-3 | TGCGCCAGCAGCCTTCAGACTAGCGCGGCCTACGAGCAGTACTTC | CASSLQTSAAYEQYF
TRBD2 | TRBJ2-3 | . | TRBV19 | TGTGCCAGTAGTACCAGAACTAGCGGGCTAAGCACAGATACGCAGTATTTT | CASSTRTSGLSTDTQYF
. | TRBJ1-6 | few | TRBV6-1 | TGTGCCAGCAGGAGGGAGGTGGGGAATTCACCCCTCCACTTT | CASRREVGNSPLHF
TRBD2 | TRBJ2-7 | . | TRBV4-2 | TGTGCCAGCAGCCAAGGTTCTAGCGGGTTTGGCGAGCAGTACTTC | CASSQGSSGFGEQYF
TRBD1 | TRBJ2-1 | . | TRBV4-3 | TGCGCCAGCGGCAGGGGGCGATACAATGAGCAGTTCTTC | CASGRGRYNEQFF
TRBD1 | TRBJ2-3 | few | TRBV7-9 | TGTGCCAGCAGCAGGGGGCAATTAGACACAGATACGCAGTATTTT | CASSRGQLDTDTQYF
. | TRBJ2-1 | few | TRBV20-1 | TGCAGTGCTAGAGATCGAGGTGAGCAGTTCTTC | CSARDRGEQFF
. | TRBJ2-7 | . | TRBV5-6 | TGTGCCAGCAGCTTGGCGGGACACGGGACCTACGAGCAGTACTTC | CASSLAGHGTYEQYF
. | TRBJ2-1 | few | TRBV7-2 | TGTGCCAGCAGGCCCCCCAGCTCCTACAATGAGCAGTTCTTC | CASRPPSSYNEQFF
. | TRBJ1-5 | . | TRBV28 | TGTGCCAGCAGTACCCCAGTGGGGAATCAGCCCCAGCATTTT | CASSTPVGNQPQHF